Included here is one TCR beta chain sequence, with context. The data originate from a study of low-dose radiotherapy and immunotherapy resistance in tumors. On the study more broadly: Cohort 2 patients were irradiated with 1 Gy every two weeks, reaching 13 Gy over 26 weeks.

Both TCRalpha and TCRbeta chains were reverse transcribed with V-gene-specific primers. Both a constant-region primer and a V-primer adapter served to amplify TCRs across roughly 22 PCR cycles. TCRdb reanalysed the reads using MiXCR and keeps one entry per CDR3 protein. The profile shows under 35,000 distinct CDR3 sequences, around 54% of them singletons. Described time point: after trial treatment. Treatment denoted: LDRT plus nivolumab, ipilimumab, low-dose cyclophosphamide and aspirin (RACIN trial). Nivolumab, ipilimumab, aspirin, low-dose cyclophosphamide and low-dose radiotherapy were given to donors. Patients qualified if they had advanced solid tumors that lacked tumor-infiltrating lymphocytes. Between the trimmed V and J ends, which lost 7 bases and 2 bases, there was a span of 11 bases. Per the germline V gene, CDR1 is MNHEY and CDR2 is SVGEGT. The CDR3 runs to 13 residues.

The source is a male donor with gallbladder cancer. Sequencing used PBMCs, obtained after low-dose radiotherapy plus immunotherapy. The chain carries TRBV6-2 or TRBV6-3 and TRBJ2-5; D call uncertain. The CDR3 sequence is CASNTDVQETQYF. The CDR3 nucleotides read TGTGCCAGCAATACGGACGTACAAGAGACCCAGTACTTC.